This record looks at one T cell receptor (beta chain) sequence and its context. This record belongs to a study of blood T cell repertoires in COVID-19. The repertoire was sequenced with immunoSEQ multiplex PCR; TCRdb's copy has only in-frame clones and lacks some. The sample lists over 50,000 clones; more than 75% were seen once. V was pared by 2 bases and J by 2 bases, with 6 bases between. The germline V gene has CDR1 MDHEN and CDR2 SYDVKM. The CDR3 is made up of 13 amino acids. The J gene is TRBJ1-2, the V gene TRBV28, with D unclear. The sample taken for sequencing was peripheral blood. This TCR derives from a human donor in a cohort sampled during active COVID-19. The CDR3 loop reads CASSLPVNYGYTF. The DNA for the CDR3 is TGTGCCAGCAGTTTACCGGTGAACTATGGCTACACCTTC.